The clone carrying this T cell receptor (beta chain) was counted ten times or more. Its antigen is unidentified. There are 14 residues in the CDR3. V lost 5 bases to trimming and J lost 8 bases, with 16 bases between them. Per the germline V gene, CDR1 is SGHVS and CDR2 is FNYEAQ. Using its own MiXCR run on the reads, TCRdb lists one record per CDR3 protein. The repertoire has roughly 77,000 distinct CDR3 sequences, under 4.5% of them found once; the top ten carry about 22%. These data are taken from a study of T cell repertoires in cytomegalovirus infection. Study-level results: Identification of carriers of CMV plus the relevant HLA was achieved through cumulative public TCR beta family frequency.

The sequence derives from a human donor in good health (CMV status not recorded). Some clones in this sample may be carry-over from other donors' samples. The V gene is TRBV7-6, the J gene TRBJ2-1, with D tentatively TRBD2 (6 bases). What was sequenced was PBMCs. The CDR3 DNA sequence: TGTGCCAGCAGCCAAGCGGCGGGGTCTCATGAGCAGTTCTTC. Its protein is CASSQAAGSHEQFF.